These T cell receptor beta chains were read from a single sample in a study of shared clonotypes between healthy human individuals. This table comes from immunoSEQ multiplex PCR, and its TCRdb copy is limited to in-frame clones, with some not included. Here the sample spans about 820,000 clones, 80% to 95% being singletons. Sequences were obtained from naive CD8+ T cells sorted from blood. All receptors derive from a man younger than 40 in good health. Both conserved end residues are trimmed from each CDR3. The order of the fields is D gene, V gene, J gene, CDR3 protein. D genes are given only for firm matches.

>TRBD2|TRBV10-2|TRBJ2-5
ASSRASGQETQY
>-|TRBV7-6|TRBJ2-2
ASSLPGAAGELF
>-|TRBV14|TRBJ2-7
ASSQVGRGITAYEQY
>TRBD1|TRBV5-1|TRBJ1-2
ASYRDRGYGYT
>-|TRBV15|TRBJ2-7
ATKTTEDSYEQY
>-|TRBV7-3|TRBJ2-2
ASSLNPGLSGELF
>-|TRBV19|TRBJ1-1
ASSIPGSRAEAF
>-|TRBV28|TRBJ2-5
ASSPAGSVQETQY
>-|TRBV20-1|TRBJ1-2
SASGSGDYT
>TRBD2|TRBV19|TRBJ2-1
ASSIDGGRFRYNEQF
>TRBD1|TRBV6-5|TRBJ2-2
ASSYSTGDTGELF
>TRBD2|TRBV14|TRBJ2-5
ASSQGAGGPYETQY